This note documents a single TCR beta chain sequence. The antigen remains unidentified. Sequencing was performed with immunoSEQ multiplex PCR; in TCRdb, only in-frame clones are kept and a portion is missing. This sample has about 100,000 clones, with roughly 96% found just once. The data belong to a study of T cells in pancreatic ductal adenocarcinoma. Study outcomes and limitations: Tumor-versus-blood clonality comparisons may be biased toward lower tumor diversity. Blood had more productive templates and 6 to 9-fold more unique clonotypes than tumor.

Trimming shortened V by 2 bases and J by 0 bases, and 12 bases separated the two germline ends. CDR3 length equals 15 residues. Germline V CDR1 and CDR2: SQVTM, ANQGSEA. Surgery without prior neoadjuvant therapy was the treatment of the selected pancreatic ductal adenocarcinoma patients. The rearrangement links TRBV29-1 to TRBJ2-3; D is ambiguous. The sample was PBMCs. This clonotype was obtained from a human donor with pancreatic ductal adenocarcinoma. The CDR3 sequence is CSVEYITASTDTQYF. The CDR3 nucleotides read TGCAGCGTTGAATATATAACAGCCAGCACAGATACGCAGTATTTT.